This entry is about one TCR beta chain. The data were produced by immunoSEQ multiplex PCR, yet TCRdb's version contains in-frame clones alone and is incomplete. This sample yields about 22,000 clones, of which 65% to 90% are seen a single time; around a quarter belongs to the top ten. This CDR3 has 16 amino acids. Germline-derived CDR1 and CDR2 are LGHNA and YSLEER. J was trimmed by 4 bases and V by 0 bases; bases with no gene match: 7. The source of the sample is a study of control samples from healthy donors and cancer patients. The specimen sequenced was PBMCs. The receptor was derived from a man between 60 and 75 years old with head and neck cancer. This chain links TRBV4-3 with TRBJ2-7; 9 nucleotides line up with TRBD2. The CDR3 region has the DNA TGCGCCAGCAGCCAAGATCAAGGTAGCGGGGGTTACGAGCAGTACTTC. Encoded protein: CASSQDQGSGGYEQYF.